The present T cell receptor beta chain was sequenced within a study of cytomegalovirus exposure and HLA in healthy donors. Study results and caveats: Analyses of presence/absence relied on an assumption of roughly uniform sequencing depth across donors. Analysis performed later found roughly 17,000 TCR beta sequences associated with HLA alleles at 0.05 false discovery rate. Cytomegalovirus association was listed for about 170 TCR beta chains. According to an earlier analysis, most TCR beta V segments yielded productive rearrangements about 90% or about 30% of the time.

The V gene lost 2 bases and the J gene lost 0 bases, with 7 bases spanning the gap. Germline V gene sequence: CDR1 MGHRA, CDR2 YSYEKL. CDR3 length: 14 residues. A word on this clone: The antigen is not known.

Primers for the PCR totalled 60 Vbeta and 13 Jbeta. Data came from immunoSEQ multiplex PCR; TCRdb stores just in-frame clones and leaves some out. Seen here are 85,000 to 100,000 clones, around 77% observed once, and the top ten hold around 3.2%. The chain has TRBV4-1 and TRBJ1-1; D unresolved. The sample comprised PBMCs. This receptor was taken from a man aged 40-49 years in good health and CMV-seronegative. CDR3 in amino acids: CASSQISVNTEAFF. CDR3 nucleotides: TGCGCCAGCAGCCAAATCTCCGTGAACACTGAAGCTTTCTTT.